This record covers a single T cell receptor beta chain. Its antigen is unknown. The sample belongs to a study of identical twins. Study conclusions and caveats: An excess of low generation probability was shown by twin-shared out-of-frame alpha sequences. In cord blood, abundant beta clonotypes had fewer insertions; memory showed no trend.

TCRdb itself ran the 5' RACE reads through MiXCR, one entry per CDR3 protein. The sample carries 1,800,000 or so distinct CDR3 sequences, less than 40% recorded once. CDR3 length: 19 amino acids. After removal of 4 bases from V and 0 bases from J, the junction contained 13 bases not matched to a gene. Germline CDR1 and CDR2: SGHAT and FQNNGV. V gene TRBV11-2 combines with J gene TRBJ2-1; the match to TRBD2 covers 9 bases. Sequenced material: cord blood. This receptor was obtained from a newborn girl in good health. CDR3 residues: CASSSISGGAKSSYNEQFF. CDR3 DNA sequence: TGTGCCAGCAGCTCCATTAGCGGGGGCGCCAAAAGCTCCTACAATGAGCAGTTCTTC.